The 10 T cell receptor beta chains in this list originate from one sample, sequenced in a study of blood T cell repertoires in COVID-19. Here immunoSEQ multiplex PCR was the method, and the copy in TCRdb shows in-frame clones only, minus some. The table records approximately 300,000 clones, about 90% of them present only once. The sequencing input was PBMCs or T cells enriched from blood (not recorded which). The receptors originated from a woman under 40 who had recovered from COVID-19.

The rearrangement links TRBV14 to TRBJ2-1; D perhaps matches TRBD2 (5 bases). V was trimmed by 0 bases and J by 6 bases, leaving 12 bases between them. The CDR3 runs to 15 residues. Germline V gives CDR1 SGHDN, CDR2 FVKESK. CDR3 protein: CASSQDHGRGNEQFF. The CDR3 DNA follows: TGTGCCAGCAGCCAAGATCACGGACGGGGCAATGAGCAGTTCTTC.

The chain combines TRBV15 with TRBJ2-2; 9 bases match TRBD1. There are 15 residues in the CDR3. Germline loops: CDR1 LNHNV, CDR2 YYDKDF (reference sequence). Trimming removed 5 bases from V and 1 base from J; junction bases left unmatched: 2. In nucleotides, the CDR3 is TGTGCCACCAGCGGGACAGGGTTGAACACCGGGGAGCTGTTTTTT. Its translation: CATSGTGLNTGELFF.

Only a few counts were recorded for this clone. This chain links TRBV3-1 (or the pseudogene TRBV3-2) with TRBJ2-7; perhaps TRBD2 as D (5 bases). The CDR3 is made up of 12 amino acids. The germline V gene has CDR1 LGHDT and CDR2 YNNKEL (reference sequence). Trimming stripped 4 bases from V and 6 bases from J, with 10 bases between. CDR3 DNA sequence: TGTGCCAGCAGCCCTCGTCGGGGCGAGCAGTACTTC. Translation: CASSPRRGEQYF.

The V gene is TRBV7-2, the J gene TRBJ1-2; 7 bases agree with TRBD1. Germline-derived CDR1 and CDR2 are SGHTA and FQGNSA. This CDR3 is built from 13 residues. Germline trimming cut 6 bases from V and 3 bases from J; bases unmatched to any gene: 4. Here the CDR3 reads CASRRQGYYGYTF. The CDR3 coding sequence is TGTGCCAGCAGACGACAGGGCTACTATGGCTACACCTTC.

This chain uses TRBV28 with TRBJ2-7; 7 nucleotides match TRBD1. Germline V CDR1 and CDR2: MDHEN, SYDVKM. CDR3 length: 18 amino acids. V gave up 5 bases and J gave up 2 bases; unmatched junction bases: 18. The CDR3 reads CASSPPLGDSHLPYEQYF. CDR3 DNA: TGTGCCAGCAGTCCACCCCTCGGGGACAGCCACCTACCCTACGAGCAGTACTTC.

The chain employs TRBV18 and TRBJ2-5, with D possibly matching TRBD1 (6 bases). The CDR3 sequence is 15 residues long. Deletions cut 3 bases from V and 2 bases from J, with 13 bases between. Per germline, CDR1 KGHSH and CDR2 LQKENI. The CDR3 spells CASSPYRAQQETQYF. In DNA form, the CDR3 reads TGTGCCAGCTCACCCTACAGGGCCCAACAAGAGACCCAGTACTTC. The entire variable domain, with the rest obtained from reference TRBV18 and TRBJ2-5, is as follows: NAGVMQNPRHLVRRRGQEARLRCSPMKGHSHVYWYRQLPEEGLKFMVYLQKENIIDESGMPKERFSAEFPKEGPSILRIQQVVRGDSAAYFCASSPYRAQQETQYFGPGTRLLVL.

The chain joins TRBV6-1 to TRBJ2-3; 8 bases line up with TRBD2. After removal of 2 bases from V and 5 bases from J, the junction contained 9 bases not matched to a gene. Germline V gene data show CDR1 as MNHNS and CDR2 as SASEGT. The CDR3 runs to 16 residues. CDR3 coding DNA: TGTGCCAGCAGTGAATGGGCGGGGGGCCGGGGAGATACGCAGTATTTT. Its translation is CASSEWAGGRGDTQYF.

The sample holds one count of this clone. The V and J genes are TRBV4-1 and TRBJ1-2, with D tentatively TRBD1 (6 bases). The CDR3 length is 14 residues. V lost 3 bases, J lost 2 bases, and 10 bases lay in between. From germline, CDR1 is MGHRA and CDR2 YSYEKL. The CDR3 DNA sequence: TGCGCCAGCAGCCAGGTCGGACAGAACTATGGCTACACCTTC. It codes for CASSQVGQNYGYTF.

Comments on this clone: Within the sample, other DNA sequences also encode this same CDR3. The chain is built from TRBV24-1 and TRBJ1-2; 12 bases align to TRBD1. The CDR3 length is 15 residues. V trimming: 3 bases; J trimming: 8 bases; junction bases outside the gene matches: 6. Per the germline V gene, CDR1 is KGHDR and CDR2 is SFDVKD. CDR3 amino acids: CATSDPGQGAGGYTF. As DNA, the CDR3 is TGTGCCACCAGTGATCCGGGACAGGGGGCCGGGGGCTACACCTTC.

The chain couples TRBV7-8 to TRBJ1-3, with unresolved D. CDR3 length: 16 residues. In germline, CDR1 is SGHVS, CDR2 FQNEAQ. V was shortened by 5 bases and J by 0 bases, with 14 bases between the two germline ends. CDR3 coding DNA: TGTGCCAGCAGCCGCGCCGCTCAGTTCTCTGGAAACACCATATATTTT. It translates to CASSRAAQFSGNTIYF.